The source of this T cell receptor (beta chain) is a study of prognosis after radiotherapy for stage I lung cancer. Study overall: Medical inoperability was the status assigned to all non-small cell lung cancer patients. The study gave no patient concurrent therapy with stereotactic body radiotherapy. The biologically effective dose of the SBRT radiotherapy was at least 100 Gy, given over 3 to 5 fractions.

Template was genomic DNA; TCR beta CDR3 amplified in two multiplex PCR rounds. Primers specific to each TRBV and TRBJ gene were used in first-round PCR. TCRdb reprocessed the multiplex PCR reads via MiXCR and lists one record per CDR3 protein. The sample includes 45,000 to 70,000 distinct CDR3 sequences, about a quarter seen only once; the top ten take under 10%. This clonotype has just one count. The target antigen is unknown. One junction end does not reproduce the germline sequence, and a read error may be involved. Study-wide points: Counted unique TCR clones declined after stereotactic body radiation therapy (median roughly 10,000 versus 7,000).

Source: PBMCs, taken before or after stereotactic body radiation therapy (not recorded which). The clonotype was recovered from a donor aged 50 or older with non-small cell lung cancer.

CDR3 amino acids: CASSALSRRRPYEKYF. CDR3 coding DNA: TGTGCCAGCAGCGCCCTTTCGCGGAGACGACCCTACGAGAAGTACTTC. The chain has TRBV6-2 or TRBV6-3 and TRBJ2-7; D unresolved. Germline V gene lookup returns CDR1 MNHEY and CDR2 SVGEGT. The CDR3 consists of 16 residues.